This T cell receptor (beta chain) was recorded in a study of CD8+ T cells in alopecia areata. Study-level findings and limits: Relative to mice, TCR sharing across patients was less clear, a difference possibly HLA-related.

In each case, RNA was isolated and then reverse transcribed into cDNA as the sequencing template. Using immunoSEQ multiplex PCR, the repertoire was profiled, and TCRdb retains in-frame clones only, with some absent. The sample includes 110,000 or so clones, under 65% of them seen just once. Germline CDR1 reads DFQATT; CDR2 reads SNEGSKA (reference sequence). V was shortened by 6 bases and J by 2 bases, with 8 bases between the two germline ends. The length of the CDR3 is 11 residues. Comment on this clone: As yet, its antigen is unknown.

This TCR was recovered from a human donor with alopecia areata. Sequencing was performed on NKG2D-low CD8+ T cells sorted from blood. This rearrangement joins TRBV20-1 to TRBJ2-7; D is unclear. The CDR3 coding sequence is TGCAGTGCATTTATTACCTACGAGCAGTACTTC. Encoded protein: CSAFITYEQYF.